This T cell receptor (beta chain) originates from a study of Ad26.COV2.S vaccination and SARS-CoV-2 variants. Study background: In the COV1001 trial, the donor was in the Ad26.COV2.S arm. The vaccine Ad26.COV2.S was put into the muscle once, or twice with 56 days between.

The treatment is: roughly 20 received Ad26.COV2.S at low or high dose, single or two shots; about 5 received placebo; per-sample allocation not given. Sampling occurred on day 63 after the first vaccine or placebo injection. Here immunoSEQ multiplex PCR was the method, and the copy in TCRdb shows in-frame clones only, minus some. The sample carries some 480,000 clones, around 88% recorded once. Study-level results: It was reported that spike-specific CD8+ and CD4+ T cell responses were substantially broad after vaccination. Higher spike-specific TCR breadth was found in vaccine recipients than in placebo recipients.

Of note for this clone: The antigen remains unidentified.

The CDR3 spans 15 residues. The V and J ends lost 1 base and 10 bases respectively, with 15 bases between them. Germline V gives CDR1 SGHNT, CDR2 YYREEE (reference sequence). The TCR was taken from a person between 18 and 60 years old who received the Ad26.COV2.S COVID-19 vaccine or a placebo. The V gene is TRBV5-4, the J gene TRBJ2-6; the D is unclear. The specimen was peripheral blood, collected in a trial of Ad26.COV2.S vaccine versus placebo. Here the CDR3 reads CASSLFSLQPNVLTF. CDR3 DNA sequence: TGTGCCAGCAGCTTGTTCTCGCTACAACCTAACGTCCTGACTTTC.